This entry lists 5 T cell receptor beta chains sequenced from one sample in a study of blood T cell repertoires in COVID-19. The data were produced by immunoSEQ multiplex PCR, yet TCRdb's version contains in-frame clones alone and is incomplete. The sample has around 300,000 clones, around 92% seen once. Source material: PBMCs or T cells enriched from blood (not recorded which). The receptors derive from a woman under 40 who had recovered from COVID-19.

The chain employs TRBV3-1 (or the pseudogene TRBV3-2) and TRBJ2-1; 8 bases agree with TRBD2. After removal of 3 bases from V and 2 bases from J, the junction contained 3 bases not matched to a gene. The CDR3 contains 15 residues. Germline lookup yields CDR1 LGHDT and CDR2 YNNKEL (reference sequence). CDR3 coding DNA: TGTGCCAGCAGCCAGACTAGCGACCCCTACAATGAGCAGTTCTTC. This sequence encodes CASSQTSDPYNEQFF.

The chain links TRBV9 to TRBJ2-1, with 12 nucleotides matching TRBD2. Germline CDR1 and CDR2: SGDLS and YYNGEE. Trimming removed 4 bases from V and 4 bases from J; junction bases left unmatched: 3. This CDR3 comprises 15 residues. The CDR3 DNA sequence: TGTGCCAGCAGCTCTAGCGGGAGGGCTTACAATGAGCAGTTCTTC. Translation gives CASSSSGRAYNEQFF.

This chain connects TRBV2 to TRBJ2-7; 8 nucleotides line up with TRBD1. This CDR3 is built from 15 residues. V trimming: 8 bases; J trimming: 1 base; junction bases outside the gene matches: 10. The germline V gene encodes CDR1 SNHLY and CDR2 FYNNEI. In DNA, the CDR3 is TGTGCCAGCTTAGCAGGACAGGGAGCATCCTACGAGCAGTACTTC. This codes for CASLAGQGASYEQYF.

This clone was seen just once. The rearrangement uses TRBV7-2 and TRBJ1-5, with D possibly being TRBD1 (6 bases). Germline V gene sequence: CDR1 SGHTA, CDR2 FQGNSA. V lost 1 base and J 2 bases, leaving 12 bases between the germline ends. The CDR3 sequence is 16 residues long. CDR3 DNA: TGTGCCAGCAGCTTAGTAGGGGGGGCACGCAATCAGCCCCAGCATTTT. Translated: CASSLVGGARNQPQHF.

This chain uses TRBV13 with TRBJ2-5; TRBD1 agrees at 7 bases. V lost 3 bases, J lost 3 bases, and 10 bases stayed unmatched. Germline values: CDR1 PRHDT, CDR2 FYEKMQ (reference sequence). CDR3 length equals 16 residues. This CDR3 is CASSFVGQGEKETQYF. CDR3 nucleotides: TGTGCCAGCAGCTTTGTCGGTCAGGGGGAGAAAGAGACCCAGTACTTC.